These T cell receptor beta chains were read from a single sample in a study of T-cell memory formation after mild COVID-19. TCRdb re-derived calls from the 5' RACE reads in MiXCR, one entry per CDR3 protein. The data contain 100,000 to 150,000 distinct CDR3 sequences, 5% to 6.5% of them singletons. Sequencing was done on a sample of PBMCs or a T cell subset sorted from them (not recorded which). The source of these receptors is an adult woman who had mild COVID-19 (a few samples of this study predate the infection). Cell type and time point are not known. CDR3s include the opening cysteine and the closing phenylalanine or tryptophan. A D gene is named only where the DNA matches it firmly. Clone sizes are given selectively: once, few, many, or a class where the clone is expanded.

>TRBV9|many|-|TRBJ2-7
TGTGCCAGCAGCGTACTAGAGACTAGCTCCTACGAGCAGTACTTC
CASSVLETSSYEQYF
>TRBV5-1|few|-|TRBJ2-1
TGCGCCAGCAGCTTGGTCGCTAGCTCTATTTATGAGCAGTTCTTC
CASSLVASSIYEQFF
>TRBV4-1|few|-|TRBJ1-4
TGCGCCAGCAGCCAAGTAAGAGAAAAACTGTTTTTT
CASSQVREKLFF
>TRBV4-2|few|-|TRBJ2-5
TGTGCCAGCAGCCTGACCGGGCCCGAAGAGACCCAGTACTTC
CASSLTGPEETQYF
>TRBV29-1|many|TRBD1|TRBJ2-7
TGCAGCGTTGGGACAGGGGGTAACGAGCAGTACTTC
CSVGTGGNEQYF
>TRBV12-3/TRBV12-4|many|-|TRBJ2-7
TGTGCCAGCCGGGAGTCAGGGGTCGAGGAGCAGTACTTC
CASRESGVEEQYF
>TRBV11-2|-|TRBD2|TRBJ2-5
TGTGCCAGCAGCGGACTAGCGGGGGAGAGAGAGACCCAGTACTTC
CASSGLAGERETQYF
>TRBV19|many|-|TRBJ1-1
TGTGCCAGTATCCCAAGGGATAGTGCGAACACTGAAGCTTTCTTT
CASIPRDSANTEAFF
>TRBV6-2/TRBV6-3|-|TRBD1|TRBJ1-5
TGTGCCAGCAGTTCCTCGGGACAGGGCCTCAATCAGCCCCAGCATTTT
CASSSSGQGLNQPQHF
>TRBV10-3|-|-|TRBJ2-3
TGTGCCATCACCCCACAGGGCGGCACAGATACGCAGTATTTT
CAITPQGGTDTQYF
>TRBV3-1|-|-|TRBJ2-5
TGTGCCAGCAGCCCGGCGAGTGGGGAGACCCAGTACTTC
CASSPASGETQYF
>TRBV9|many|TRBD1|TRBJ1-6
TGTGCCAGCAGCGGGGGACAGGACCGATATAATTCACCCCTCCACTTT
CASSGGQDRYNSPLHF
>TRBV24-1|-|-|TRBJ2-5
TGTGCCACCAGTGATTCAGGCAGGGTCCAAGAGACCCAGTACTTC
CATSDSGRVQETQYF
>TRBV3-1|few|-|TRBJ2-2
TGTGCCAGCAGCCAAGAAGGGATTGACGCCGGGGAGCTGTTTTTT
CASSQEGIDAGELFF
>TRBV27|-|-|TRBJ2-2
TGTGCCAGCTGGGGTACGGGGGCATCGGACACCGGGGAGCTGTTTTTT
CASWGTGASDTGELFF
>TRBV12-3/TRBV12-4|many|-|TRBJ1-1
TGTGCCAGCAGGGAGGGCGGAGGGGCTTTCTTT
CASREGGGAFF
>TRBV5-6|-|TRBD1|TRBJ2-3
TGTGCCAGCAGCCTCTGGTCGGGACAGGGAACTTCTACGCAGTATTTT
CASSLWSGQGTSTQYF
>TRBV12-3/TRBV12-4|few|TRBD1|TRBJ1-1
TGTGCCAGCAGCTTTACAGGGGGCAGCGCTGAAGCTTTCTTT
CASSFTGGSAEAFF
>TRBV7-9|few|-|TRBJ2-1
TGTGCCAGCAGCTTCCCTAGAGGGAGGTACAATGAGCAGTTCTTC
CASSFPRGRYNEQFF
>TRBV6-2/TRBV6-3|-|-|TRBJ2-1
TGTGCCAGCAGGCAGGGCTACAATGAGCAGTTCTTC
CASRQGYNEQFF
>TRBV12-3/TRBV12-4|many|-|TRBJ2-2
TGTGCCAGCAAAGAACTTGGAGGCATTTCCACCGGGGAGCTGTTTTTT
CASKELGGISTGELFF
>TRBV7-9|few|-|TRBJ1-2
TGTGCCAGCAGTTCCGATGGGGTCGGAATAGACTACACCTTC
CASSSDGVGIDYTF
>TRBV29-1|few|TRBD1|TRBJ1-2
TGCAGCGTTGAAACAGGGGGCGGCTATGGCTACACCTTC
CSVETGGGYGYTF
>TRBV5-1|many|-|TRBJ2-4
TGCGCCAGCAGCTTGGACATCTTAGCCAAAAACATTCAGTACTTC
CASSLDILAKNIQYF
>TRBV20-1|many|TRBD2|TRBJ2-1
TGCAGTGCTAGGGGGAGGGTAGCGGGCTCCTACAATGAGCAGTTCTTC
CSARGRVAGSYNEQFF
>TRBV7-2|-|-|TRBJ1-1
TGTGCCAGTGCGGGGGGCCGTACCACTGAAGCTTTCTTT
CASAGGRTTEAFF
>TRBV5-1|many|-|TRBJ2-5
TGCGCCAGCAGTGTCCCAACGGATGAGACCCAGTACTTC
CASSVPTDETQYF
>TRBV7-2|few|-|TRBJ2-1
TGTGCCAGCAGCTTGGACCCATCGAGCTCCTACAATGAGCAGTTCTTC
CASSLDPSSSYNEQFF
>TRBV7-2|few|TRBD1|TRBJ1-3
TGTGCCAGCAGCGGGGGACAGACCTCTGGAAACACCATATATTTT
CASSGGQTSGNTIYF
>TRBV29-1|-|-|TRBJ2-7
TGCAGCGTCCTATCCCGGCGGGGCGAGCAGTACTTC
CSVLSRRGEQYF
>TRBV3-1|-|TRBD2|TRBJ2-5
TGTGCCAGCAGGGGGACTAGCGGCCAAGAGACCCAGTACTTC
CASRGTSGQETQYF
>TRBV18|few|-|TRBJ1-2
TGTGCCAGCTCACCGGACGGGGGTGGCTACACCTTC
CASSPDGGGYTF
>TRBV30|few|-|TRBJ2-2
TGTGCCTGGAGTGTACGGGACGGCGGGGAGCTGTTTTTT
CAWSVRDGGELFF
>TRBV7-9|few|TRBD1|TRBJ1-1
TGTGCCAGCAGCTTTCCGGGACAGGCATCCCTGGCTTTCTTT
CASSFPGQASLAFF
>TRBV6-5|many|-|TRBJ2-7
TGTGCCAGCAGCCTAGGACAGTTGGCCGAGCAGTACTTC
CASSLGQLAEQYF
>TRBV12-3/TRBV12-4|many|-|TRBJ2-7
TGTGCCAGCAGCCAGAGTTGGCAGCAGTACTTC
CASSQSWQQYF
>TRBV27|many|TRBD1|TRBJ1-1
TGTGCCAGCGGGACAGGGAGAATGCCGCTTGAGTACACTGAAGCTTTCTTT
CASGTGRMPLEYTEAFF
>TRBV12-3/TRBV12-4|-|TRBD1|TRBJ2-6
TGTGCCAGCAGTCCCGGGACAGGGAACTCTGGGGCCAACGTCCTGACTTTC
CASSPGTGNSGANVLTF